The present T cell receptor beta chain was sequenced within a study of T-cell reconstitution after alpha-beta-depleted transplantation in children. Study-level points and caveats: TCRbeta diversity was high at day 60 in some patients (a result of surviving recipient T cells and thymic progenitors). Alpha-beta T cells present about two months after transplant were reported to originate from several hundred expanded graft clones.

The CDR3 covers 12 residues. With 6 bases clipped from V and 3 bases from J, the junction kept 1 base outside the gene matches. Germline V gives CDR1 KGHSH, CDR2 LQKENI. This clonotype occurred many times. Its antigen is still unknown. TCRbeta library construction was performed incorporating unique molecular identifiers. Using its own MiXCR run on the PCR reads, TCRdb lists one record per CDR3 protein. The table lists fewer than 550,000 distinct CDR3 sequences, about an eighth of them singletons. J is TRBJ2-5 and V is TRBV18; TRBD2 matches at 7 bases. The clonotype comes from a female patient under 10 years old who had a stem cell transplant for aplastic anemia, so the T cells may come from the graft donor. The sample here was PBMCs, mostly from graft donor cells, taken 180 days after TCRalphabeta/CD19-depleted stem cell transplant. CDR3 sequence reads: CASSRGEETQYF. The CDR3, as DNA: TGTGCCAGCTCCCGGGGGGAAGAGACCCAGTACTTC. Variable domain in full (rest from reference TRBV18 and TRBJ2-5): NAGVMQNPRHLVRRRGQEARLRCSPMKGHSHVYWYRQLPEEGLKFMVYLQKENIIDESGMPKERFSAEFPKEGPSILRIQQVVRGDSAAYFCASSRGEETQYFGPGTRLLVL.